Listed below are T cell receptor beta chains from one sample, sequenced in a study of T cell responses to AZD1222 COVID-19 vaccine. Clones were read by immunoSEQ multiplex PCR, and TCRdb kept only the in-frame ones, dropping some. The table includes over 200,000 clones, about 95% detected once. The sequenced sample was peripheral blood, obtained 28 days after the second dose of the MenACWY control vaccine. Receptors were obtained from an adult who received the MenACWY meningococcal vaccine as a control. Both conserved end residues are part of each CDR3. A D gene is named only where the DNA matches it firmly. Expanded clones are given a class, and other clones once, few, many or no size at all.

.,TRBJ1-4,TRBV10-3,.,CAISVGRSNEKLFF,TGTGCCATCAGTGTTGGCAGGAGCAATGAAAAACTGTTTTTT
.,TRBJ1-5,TRBV6-2/TRBV6-3,.,CASSYGGSQPQHF,TGTGCCAGCAGTTACGGGGGAAGTCAGCCCCAGCATTTT
TRBD1,TRBJ1-5,TRBV11-1,.,CASRRDRLLNQPQHF,TGTGCCAGCAGACGGGACAGGCTTTTAAATCAGCCCCAGCATTTT
.,TRBJ2-1,TRBV7-3,once,CASSLRGSDEQFF,TGTGCCAGCAGCTTAAGAGGGAGTGATGAGCAGTTCTTC
.,TRBJ2-5,TRBV11-3,.,CASSLGQGGQETQYF,TGTGCCAGCAGCTTAGGGCAGGGAGGCCAAGAGACCCAGTACTTC
.,TRBJ2-2,TRBV19,.,CASREQGVANTGELFF,TGTGCCAGCCGCGAACAGGGAGTGGCGAACACCGGGGAGCTGTTTTTT
TRBD1,TRBJ1-1,TRBV28,.,CASRETGAGEAFF,TGTGCCAGCAGAGAAACAGGGGCGGGTGAAGCTTTCTTT
.,TRBJ1-1,TRBV6-2/TRBV6-3,.,CASSSSGGSTEAFF,TGTGCCAGCAGCTCCTCCGGGGGGTCCACTGAAGCTTTCTTT
TRBD1,TRBJ1-4,TRBV9,.,CASSPTGTGDATNEKLFF,TGTGCCAGCAGCCCGACCGGGACAGGGGATGCAACTAATGAAAAACTGTTTTTT
.,TRBJ1-2,TRBV5-4,.,CASSPGTTFGYGYTF,TGTGCCAGCAGCCCGGGGACAACCTTTGGCTATGGCTACACCTTC
.,TRBJ2-5,TRBV28,.,CASSLNGAETQYF,TGTGCCAGCAGTTTAAACGGAGCAGAGACCCAGTACTTC
.,TRBJ2-1,TRBV5-5,.,CASSLLGGNEQFF,TGTGCCAGCAGCTTGCTAGGGGGAAATGAGCAGTTCTTC
.,TRBJ1-1,TRBV10-3,few,CAISEGQMNTEAFF,TGTGCCATCAGTGAGGGGCAGATGAACACTGAAGCTTTCTTT
.,TRBJ1-1,TRBV12-3/TRBV12-4,.,CASSRGPGTEAFF,TGTGCCAGCAGCCGGGGCCCCGGCACTGAAGCTTTCTTT
TRBD2,TRBJ2-1,TRBV6-5,.,CASKHGGEQFF,TGTGCCAGCAAACACGGGGGGGAGCAGTTCTTC
.,TRBJ1-2,TRBV5-6,.,CASRPDRANYGYTF,TGTGCCAGCAGGCCGGACAGAGCTAACTATGGCTACACCTTC